This T cell receptor beta chain was recovered during a study of OX40 agonist ivuxolimab in advanced cancers. For the study at large: Roughly two fifths of patients had received prior checkpoint inhibitor therapy. Study-wide results and limits: Also showing low normalized T-cell clonal expansion were some of the nonresponders.

For this clone: What it recognizes is unknown.

Sequencing used immunoSEQ multiplex PCR; TCRdb keeps in-frame clones, though not all of them. The data contain tens of thousands of clones, roughly 82% of them seen just once; the ten biggest clones take up about 20%. The material sequenced was CD4+ or CD8+ T cells sorted from blood, taken in a trial of the OX40 agonist ivuxolimab. This TCR was recovered from an adult with an advanced solid tumor such as melanoma, head and neck, liver or kidney cancer.

This CDR3 is CATSRGRGLAGESTDTQYF. DNA for the CDR3: TGTGCCACCAGCAGAGGGCGGGGACTAGCGGGGGAGAGCACAGATACGCAGTATTTT. The J gene is TRBJ2-3, the V gene TRBV15; 14 nucleotides match TRBD2. Germline-derived CDR1 and CDR2 are LNHNV and YYDKDF (reference sequence). The CDR3 loop spans 19 amino acids. After removal of 1 base from V and 0 bases from J, the junction contained 6 bases not matched to a gene.